This entry is about one TCR beta chain. V was trimmed by 6 bases and J by 4 bases, leaving 13 bases between them. Germline CDR1 LNHNV, CDR2 YYDKDF (reference sequence). The CDR3 has 13 amino acids. This record comes from a study of cytomegalovirus exposure and HLA in healthy donors. Study as a whole: The platform used for the 120 validation repertoires matched that of the approximately 620 first-cohort repertoires, a later analysis reported.

An approximately 130-subject validation cohort, separate from the 666-subject first cohort, supplied the donors. Sequenced by immunoSEQ multiplex PCR; TCRdb stores in-frame clones only, minus some. The sample contains 150,000 to 200,000 clones, approximately 89% of which appear only once. What was sequenced was PBMCs. This chain connects TRBV15 to TRBJ2-7; D unresolved. The sequence was obtained from a man aged 18 to 30 in good health and CMV-seropositive. CDR3 sequence: CATSPVASYEQYF. DNA for the CDR3: TGTGCCACCAGTCCGGTAGCCTCGTACGAGCAGTACTTC.